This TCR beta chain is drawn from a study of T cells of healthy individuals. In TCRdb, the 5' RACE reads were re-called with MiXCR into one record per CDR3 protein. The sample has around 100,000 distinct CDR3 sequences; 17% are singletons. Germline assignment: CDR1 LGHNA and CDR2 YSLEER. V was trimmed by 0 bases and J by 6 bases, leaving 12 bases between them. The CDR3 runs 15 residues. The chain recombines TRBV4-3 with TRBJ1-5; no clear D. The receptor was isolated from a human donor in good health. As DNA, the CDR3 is TGCGCCAGCAGCCAAGATTCGGTCCTCAGTCAGCCCCAGCATTTT. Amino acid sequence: CASSQDSVLSQPQHF.